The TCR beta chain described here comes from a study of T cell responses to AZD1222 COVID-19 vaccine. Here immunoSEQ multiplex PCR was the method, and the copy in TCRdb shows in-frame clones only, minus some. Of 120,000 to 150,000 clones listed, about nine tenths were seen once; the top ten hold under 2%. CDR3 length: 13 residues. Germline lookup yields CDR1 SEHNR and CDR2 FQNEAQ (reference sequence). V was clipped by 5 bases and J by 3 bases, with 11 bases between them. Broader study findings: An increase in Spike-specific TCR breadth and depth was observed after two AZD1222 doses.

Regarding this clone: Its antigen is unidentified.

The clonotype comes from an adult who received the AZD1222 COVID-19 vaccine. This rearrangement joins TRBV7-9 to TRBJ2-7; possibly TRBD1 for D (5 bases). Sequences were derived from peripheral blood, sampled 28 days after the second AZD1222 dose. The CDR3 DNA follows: TGTGCCAGCAGCAGCCTCAGGGTCTACGAGCAGTACTTC. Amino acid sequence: CASSSLRVYEQYF.